A single sample is the source of the 3 T cell receptor beta chains below, sequenced in a study of cytomegalovirus exposure and HLA in healthy donors. Primers for the PCR totalled 60 Vbeta and 13 Jbeta. Profiled with immunoSEQ multiplex PCR; TCRdb holds only in-frame clones, not every one. Its clone listing holds around 88,000 clones. Sequenced material: PBMCs. The origin of the receptors is a girl aged 10-17 years in good health and CMV-seropositive.

This chain joins TRBV9 and TRBJ1-6; D is unresolved. Germline V gene data show CDR1 as SGDLS and CDR2 as YYNGEE. The V and J ends lost 6 bases and 6 bases respectively, with 13 bases between them. This CDR3 region has 14 residues. CDR3 loop: CASTISVSNSPLHF. CDR3 DNA sequence: TGTGCCAGCACCATCAGCGTTAGTAATTCACCCCTCCACTTT.

The chain is built from TRBV5-1 and TRBJ2-4; 8 bases map to TRBD2. The CDR3 runs 13 residues. In germline, CDR1 is SGHRS, CDR2 YFSETQ. V dropped 2 bases and J dropped 8; count of bases not matched to a gene: 3. The CDR3 DNA reads as TGCGCCAGCAGCTTTAGCGGGGAGGACATTCAGTACTTC. It translates to CASSFSGEDIQYF.

This chain joins TRBV19 and TRBJ2-1; D is perhaps TRBD2 (6 bases). CDR1 and CDR2 (germline): LNHDA, SQIVND (reference sequence). The CDR3 is 15 amino acids. Trimming cost V 4 bases and J 5 bases, with 15 bases left between them. This chain's CDR3 is CASSTTTGVDNEQFF. CDR3 bases: TGTGCCAGTAGTACGACTACGGGGGTAGACAATGAGCAGTTCTTC.